A single sample gave rise to the 3 T cell receptor beta chains below, sequenced in a study of human T cells and chemical hapten exposure. TCRdb processed the RACE reads anew with MiXCR; each CDR3 protein has one entry. The data contain more than 70,000 distinct CDR3 sequences, 11% of them seen just once; the ten biggest clones take up around 1%. Documented time point: patch test 3, about 24 weeks after DPC sensitization. This sample's treatment: therapeutic diphenylcyclopropenone sensitization with weekly scalp DPC. The source was whole blood, collected in connection with sensitization to the hapten diphenylcyclopropenone (DPC). The receptor set was obtained from a woman in her 30s with alopecia areata. Some clones in this sample may be carry-over from other donors' samples.

This clonotype was picked up many times. The chain has TRBV11-2 and TRBJ2-7; D possibly corresponds to TRBD1 (6 bases). V was shortened by 4 bases and J by 6 bases, with 16 bases between the two germline ends. This CDR3 contains 14 residues. In germline, CDR1 is SGHAT, CDR2 FQNNGV. CDR3 DNA sequence: TGTGCCAGCAGCTACCGGGACACTGGAGGCGAGCAGTACTTC. Translation gives CASSYRDTGGEQYF.

This clonotype was detected only a few times. This chain joins TRBV12-3 or TRBV12-4 and TRBJ2-7; 8 nucleotides match TRBD2. The CDR3 contains 14 residues. J gave up 3 bases and V 7 bases, and 8 bases lay outside the gene matches. CDR3 DNA: TGTGCCAGCACCGTGGGTAGCGGGGACTACGAGCAGTACTTC. Amino acids: CASTVGSGDYEQYF.

This clonotype has a handful of counts. This chain links TRBV3-1 with TRBJ2-1; perhaps D is TRBD1 or TRBD2 (5 bases each). CDR1 LGHDT and CDR2 YNNKEL come from the germline V gene (reference sequence). The CDR3 spans 12 residues. Trimming stripped 3 bases from V and 13 bases from J, with 13 bases between. CDR3 nucleotides: TGTGCCAGCAGCCATGACTTGGGGGAACAGTTCTTC. Residues: CASSHDLGEQFF.